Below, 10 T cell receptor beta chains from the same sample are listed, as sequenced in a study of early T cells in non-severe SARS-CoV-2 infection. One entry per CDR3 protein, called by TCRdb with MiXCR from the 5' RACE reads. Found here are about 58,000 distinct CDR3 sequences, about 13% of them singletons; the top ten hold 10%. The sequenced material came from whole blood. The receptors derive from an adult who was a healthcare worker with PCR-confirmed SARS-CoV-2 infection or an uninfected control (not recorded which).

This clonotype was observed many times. CDR3 DNA: TGTGCCATCAGGGCCCCCCCGGGCAGAGCGGGGAATGAGCAGTTCTTC. It is translated as CAIRAPPGRAGNEQFF. This chain uses TRBV10-3 with TRBJ2-1; 7 bases map to TRBD2. Trimming at V came to 6 bases and at J to 7 bases, leaving 15 bases not matched to a gene. The CDR3 is made up of 16 amino acids. Per germline, CDR1 ENHRY and CDR2 SYGVKD.

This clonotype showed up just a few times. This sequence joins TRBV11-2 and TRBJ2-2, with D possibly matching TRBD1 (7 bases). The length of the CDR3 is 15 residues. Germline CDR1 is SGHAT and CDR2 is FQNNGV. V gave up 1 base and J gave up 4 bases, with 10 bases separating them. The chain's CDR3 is CASSLVQGGTGELFF. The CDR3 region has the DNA TGTGCCAGCAGCTTAGTCCAGGGGGGCACCGGGGAGCTGTTTTTT. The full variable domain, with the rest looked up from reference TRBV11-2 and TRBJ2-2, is EAGVAQSPRYKIIEKRQSVAFWCNPISGHATLYWYQQILGQGPKLLIQFQNNGVVDDSQLPKDRFSAERLKGVDSTLKIQPAKLEDSAVYLCASSLVQGGTGELFFGEGSRLTVL.

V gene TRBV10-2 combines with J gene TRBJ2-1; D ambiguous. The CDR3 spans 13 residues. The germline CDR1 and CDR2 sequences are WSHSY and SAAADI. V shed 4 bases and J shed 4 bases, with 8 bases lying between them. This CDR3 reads CASSAMPYNEQFF. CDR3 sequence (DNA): TGCGCCAGCAGTGCGATGCCGTACAATGAGCAGTTCTTC.

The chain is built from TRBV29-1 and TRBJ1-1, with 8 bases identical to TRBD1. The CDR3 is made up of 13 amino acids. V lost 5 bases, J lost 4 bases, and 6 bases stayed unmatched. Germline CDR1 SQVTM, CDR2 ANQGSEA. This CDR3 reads CSVSGTGTTEAFF. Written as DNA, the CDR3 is TGCAGCGTTTCCGGGACAGGCACCACTGAAGCTTTCTTT.

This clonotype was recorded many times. The CDR3 sequence: CASSSSGGETQYF. The CDR3 coding sequence is TGTGCCAGCAGCTCCTCTGGCGGGGAGACCCAGTACTTC. The chain employs TRBV7-2 and TRBJ2-5; possibly TRBD2 for D (5 bases). With 4 bases removed from V and 5 bases from J, the gap between germline ends came to 11 bases. This CDR3 is built from 13 residues. Germline V gene sequence: CDR1 SGHTA, CDR2 FQGNSA.

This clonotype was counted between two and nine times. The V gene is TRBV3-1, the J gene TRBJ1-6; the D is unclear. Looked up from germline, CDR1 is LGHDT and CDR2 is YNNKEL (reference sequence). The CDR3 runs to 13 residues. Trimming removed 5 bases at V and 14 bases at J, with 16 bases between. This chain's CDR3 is CASSTPGFLALHF. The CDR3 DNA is TGTGCCAGCAGCACACCAGGTTTTTTGGCCCTCCACTTT. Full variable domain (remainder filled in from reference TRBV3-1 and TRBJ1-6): DTAVSQTPKYLVTQMGNDKSIKCEQNLGHDTMYWYKQDSKKFLKIMFSYNNKELIINETVPNRFSPKSPDKAHLNLHINSLELGDSAVYFCASSTPGFLALHFGNGTRLTVT.

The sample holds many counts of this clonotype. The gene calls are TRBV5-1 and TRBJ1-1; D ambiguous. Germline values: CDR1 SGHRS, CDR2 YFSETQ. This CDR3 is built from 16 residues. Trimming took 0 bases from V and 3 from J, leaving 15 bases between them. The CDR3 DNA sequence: TGCGCCAGCAGCTTGGGCTGGGGAGCTTTGGACACTGAAGCTTTCTTT. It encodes CASSLGWGALDTEAFF.

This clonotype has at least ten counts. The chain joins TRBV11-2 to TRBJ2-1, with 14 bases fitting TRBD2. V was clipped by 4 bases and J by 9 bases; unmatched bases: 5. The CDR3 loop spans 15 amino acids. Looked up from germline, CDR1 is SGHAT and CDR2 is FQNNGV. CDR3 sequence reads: CASSSTGTSGSEQFF. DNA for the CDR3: TGTGCCAGCAGCTCAACCGGGACTAGCGGGAGTGAGCAGTTCTTC.

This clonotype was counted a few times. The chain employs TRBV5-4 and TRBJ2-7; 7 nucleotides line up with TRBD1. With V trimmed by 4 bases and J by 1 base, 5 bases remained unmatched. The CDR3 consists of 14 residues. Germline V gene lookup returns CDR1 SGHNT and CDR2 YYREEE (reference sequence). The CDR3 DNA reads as TGTGCCAGCAGCCTCCGGGACAGATCCTACGAGCAGTACTTC. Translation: CASSLRDRSYEQYF.

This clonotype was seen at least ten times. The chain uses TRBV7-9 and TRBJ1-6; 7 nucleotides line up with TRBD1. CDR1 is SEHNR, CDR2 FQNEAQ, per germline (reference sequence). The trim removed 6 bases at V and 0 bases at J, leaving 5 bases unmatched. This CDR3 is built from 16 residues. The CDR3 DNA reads TGTGCCAGCAGTAAAACAGGGGTCTCCTATAATTCACCCCTCCACTTT. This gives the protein CASSKTGVSYNSPLHF.